This T cell receptor (beta chain) was obtained from a study of cytomegalovirus exposure and HLA in healthy donors. Study context: Some 80 million unique TCR sequences came from HLA-typed donors in an early release.

Broader study findings: It was fewer than 200 TCR beta chains that were listed as cytomegalovirus-associated. A later analysis showed TCR association rates differing by HLA locus, peaking at DRB1 and lowest at HLA-C.

The germline V gene encodes CDR1 SEHNR and CDR2 FQNEAQ (reference sequence). V lost 6 bases and J lost 7, with 18 bases in between. The CDR3 runs 14 residues. About this clone itself: Its cognate antigen is unknown.

Primers: 60 Vbeta forward and 13 Jbeta reverse. Only in-frame clones appear in the TCRdb table, and some are missing; sequencing was by immunoSEQ multiplex PCR. The data show about 130,000 clones, around 82% seen once. When sampled, the donors appeared nominally healthy, though they likely had unrecorded immune exposures. This clonotype originated in a boy aged 5-17 years in good health and CMV-seronegative. The chain is built from TRBV7-9 and TRBJ2-5; D is possibly TRBD1 (6 bases). Sequenced sample: PBMCs. CDR3 sequence: CASSSQGSFGTQYF. DNA for the CDR3: TGTGCCAGCAGTTCCCAGGGGTCGTTTGGGACCCAGTACTTC. The full variable domain, completed using reference TRBV7-9 and TRBJ2-5, is DTGVSQNPRHKITKRGQNVTFRCDPISEHNRLYWYRQTLGQGPEFLTYFQNEAQLEKSRLLSDRFSAERPKGSFSTLEIQRTEQGDSAMYLCASSSQGSFGTQYFGPGTRLLVL.